This TCR beta chain comes out of a study of regulatory and conventional T cells in RAG deficiency. Libraries were prepared by immunoSEQ multiplex PCR; TCRdb keeps only in-frame clonotypes and omits some of them. Seen here are 7,300 or so clones, approximately 94% observed once, and the top ten hold over 1.5%. The trim removed 5 bases at V and 0 bases at J, leaving 0 bases unmatched. The CDR3 is 15 residues long. CDR1 and CDR2 (germline): SGHTA, FQGNSA. The sorted regulatory T cells were CD4+, CD25-high and CD127-low, with genomic DNA sequenced. This sample was shared with a second study, whose subject was regulatory T cells. Per that study: The primer mix had 52 TRBV and 13 TRBJ primers.

This receptor was taken from a human donor in good health. What was sequenced was CD127- CD25+ CD4+ Tregs sorted from blood. The chain is built from TRBV7-2 and TRBJ2-2; 10 positions agree with TRBD2. CDR3 loop: CASSSGGANTGELFF. DNA of the CDR3: TGTGCCAGCAGCAGCGGGGGGGCGAACACCGGGGAGCTGTTTTTT.